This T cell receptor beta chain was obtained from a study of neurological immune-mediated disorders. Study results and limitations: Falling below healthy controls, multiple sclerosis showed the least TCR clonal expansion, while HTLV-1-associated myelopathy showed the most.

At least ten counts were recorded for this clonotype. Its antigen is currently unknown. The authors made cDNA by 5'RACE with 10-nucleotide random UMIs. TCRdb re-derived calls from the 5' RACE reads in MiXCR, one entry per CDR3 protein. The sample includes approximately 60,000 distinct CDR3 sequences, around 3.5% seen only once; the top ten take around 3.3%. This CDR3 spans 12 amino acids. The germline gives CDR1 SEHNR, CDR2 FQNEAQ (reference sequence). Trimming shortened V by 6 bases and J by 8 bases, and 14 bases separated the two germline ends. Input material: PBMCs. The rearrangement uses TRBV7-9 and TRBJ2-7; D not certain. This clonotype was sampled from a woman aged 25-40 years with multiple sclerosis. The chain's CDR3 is CASSLPGPKQYF. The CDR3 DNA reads TGTGCCAGCAGTTTACCAGGACCTAAGCAGTACTTC.